The subject of this entry is one TCR beta chain. This clonotype was observed at least ten times. What this receptor recognizes is not known. No per-base quality is available; no much larger clone lies one base away. V is pared back by 7 bases and J by 7 bases, with 10 bases lying between the germline termini. The CDR3 contains 11 residues, cysteine and phenylalanine counted. Only the CDR3 DNA stays, 33 bases, in frame from base 1. The germline V gene provides CDR1 SNHLY and CDR2 FYNNEI. The entry originates in a study of T-cell reconstitution after alpha-beta-depleted transplantation in children listed by TCRdb under 2016. Study-wide context: Using TCR repertoire profiling, the study followed T-cell immune reconstitution in a quantitative way in children after TCRalphabeta/CD19-depleted allogeneic hematopoietic cell transplantation.

The library was built by means of PCR. Sequencing took place on an Illumina HiSeq 2500. TCR library preparation used molecular barcoding, with unique molecular identifiers applied to normalize quantification of the TCRbeta repertoire. TCRdb reanalyzed the raw reads on its own, using fastp at Q25 for trimming and MiXCR for clone calling, and kept in-frame beta chains. Records with the same CDR3 protein are collapsed into one entry carrying the most frequent genes and DNA. The sample table contains 190,000 or so distinct CDR3 sequences; only one count was recorded for roughly 15% of them. Roughly an eighth of the sample rests with the top ten.

The sequencing here drew on PBMCs from the stem cell graft donor, taken from the stem cell graft. The sequence came from a human donor who donated a stem cell graft to a child with acute lymphoblastic leukemia. The V and J genes are TRBV2 and TRBJ1-1; tentative D gene TRBD1, with 6 bases matching. Here is the DNA: TGTGCCAGCATGGACAGCTTTGAAGCTTTCTTT. This sequence encodes CASMDSFEAFF.